Listed below are T cell receptor beta chains from one sample, sequenced in a study of cytotoxic CD8 clonotypes in ibrutinib-treated CLL. This table comes from immunoSEQ multiplex PCR, and its TCRdb copy is limited to in-frame clones, with some not included. The sample consists of about 15,000 clones, around 48% of them appearing once. The sequencing used PBMCs, collected at an approximately 23-month disease-progression time point, from a patient treated with ibrutinib. The receptors stem from a human donor with chronic lymphocytic leukemia. Each CDR3 is given with its conserved first and last residue. Each record gives: D gene, V gene, J gene, clone size, CDR3 protein, CDR3 DNA. D genes are given only for firm matches. The size of a clone is reported for some rows only, either as once, few or many, or as a class for expanded clones.

>NA|TRBV29-1|TRBJ1-5|few
CSAVEGRGNQPQHF
TGCAGCGCCGTAGAGGGTAGGGGCAATCAGCCCCAGCATTTT
>NA|TRBV6-5|TRBJ2-7|NA
CASSYSWGRADEQYF
TGTGCCAGCAGTTACTCCTGGGGCAGGGCTGACGAGCAGTACTTC
>NA|TRBV29-1|TRBJ2-7|NA
CSVDAGPYEQYF
TGCAGCGTTGATGCAGGGCCCTACGAGCAGTACTTC
>TRBD1|TRBV5-4|TRBJ1-5|few
CASSYGTGGDQPQHF
TGTGCCAGCAGCTACGGGACAGGCGGGGATCAGCCCCAGCATTTT
>NA|TRBV7-8|TRBJ2-7|NA
CASGRGSYEQYF
TGTGCCAGTGGACGGGGCTCCTACGAGCAGTACTTC
>TRBD2|TRBV2|TRBJ2-5|NA
CATPGGLHQETQYF
TGTGCCACCCCGGGGGGACTACACCAAGAGACCCAGTACTTC
>NA|TRBV6-1|TRBJ1-6|NA
CASSELPGGSYNSPLHF
TGTGCCAGCAGTGAACTGCCCGGGGGCTCCTATAATTCACCCCTCCACTTT
>TRBD1|TRBV2|TRBJ1-1|few
CASSDLNRGNTEAFF
TGTGCCAGCAGTGACCTTAACAGGGGGAACACTGAAGCTTTCTTT
>NA|TRBV7-9|TRBJ2-7|medium-sized
CASSLGVYEQYF
TGTGCCAGCAGCTTGGGTGTATACGAGCAGTACTTC
>NA|TRBV15|TRBJ2-1|NA
CATSRGTVYNEQFF
TGTGCCACCAGCAGAGGGACAGTATACAATGAGCAGTTCTTC
>TRBD1|TRBV27|TRBJ1-1|once
CASSGNRGRGGTEAFF
TGTGCCAGCAGTGGAAACAGGGGGCGCGGCGGTACTGAAGCTTTCTTT
>NA|TRBV5-6|TRBJ2-5|NA
CASSTYPQETQYF
TGTGCCAGCAGCACTTACCCTCAAGAGACCCAGTACTTC
>TRBD1|TRBV4-1|TRBJ2-2|NA
CASSYGTVSGELFF
TGCGCCAGCAGTTACGGGACAGTCTCGGGGGAGCTGTTTTTT
>TRBD1|TRBV4-1|TRBJ2-3|NA
CASSQGQGAGARDTQYF
TGCGCCAGCAGCCAAGGACAGGGGGCTGGGGCGCGGGATACGCAGTATTTT
>NA|TRBV11-2|TRBJ2-7|NA
CASSSLGRTYEQYF
TGTGCCAGCAGCTCCCTGGGCAGGACCTACGAGCAGTACTTC
>NA|TRBV7-6|TRBJ2-2|NA
CASSSTGAGELFF
TGTGCCAGCAGCTCTACCGGCGCCGGGGAGCTGTTTTTT
>TRBD2|TRBV5-4|TRBJ2-5|NA
CASSLGLAGDAQYF
TGTGCCAGCAGCTTGGGACTAGCGGGCGATGCCCAGTACTTC
>TRBD1|TRBV5-1|TRBJ1-6|few
CASSLGAGGHSPLHF
TGCGCCAGCAGCTTGGGTGCAGGGGGACATTCACCCCTCCACTTT
>NA|TRBV11-2|TRBJ2-5|NA
CASSLPRDLPTQYF
TGTGCCAGCAGCTTACCCCGGGACTTACCGACCCAGTACTTC
>NA|TRBV19|TRBJ1-1|many
CASSARLWVNTEAFF
TGTGCCAGTAGTGCCCGGCTTTGGGTGAACACTGAAGCTTTCTTT
>NA|TRBV18|TRBJ1-2|NA
CASSQTGYGYTF
TGTGCCAGCTCGCAAACAGGGTACGGCTACACCTTC
>NA|TRBV27|TRBJ1-2|once
CASSLEGMGGYTF
TGTGCCAGCAGTTTGGAGGGGATGGGTGGCTACACCTTC
>NA|TRBV19|TRBJ1-1|NA
CASSKGAGRNTEAFF
TGTGCCAGTAGTAAAGGAGCAGGGCGGAACACTGAAGCTTTCTTT
>NA|TRBV2|TRBJ1-2|NA
CASREALYGYTF
TGTGCCAGCAGGGAGGCCCTTTATGGCTACACCTTC
>TRBD1|TRBV2|TRBJ2-7|NA
CASSSGTGAGEQYF
TGTGCCAGCAGCTCCGGGACAGGGGCCGGGGAGCAGTACTTC
>NA|TRBV30|TRBJ1-2|NA
CAWSVEVGRGWSYGYTF
TGTGCCTGGAGTGTAGAAGTTGGGCGGGGCTGGAGCTATGGCTACACCTTC
>NA|TRBV5-6|TRBJ1-6|NA
CASSLELFGNSPLHF
TGTGCCAGCAGCTTGGAGCTTTTTGGTAATTCACCCCTCCACTTT
>TRBD1|TRBV10-2|TRBJ1-1|NA
CASRTDRGLTEAFF
TGCGCCAGCAGGACGGACAGGGGGCTCACTGAAGCTTTCTTT
>NA|TRBV30|TRBJ1-5|few
CAWSITDGPQHF
TGTGCCTGGAGTATAACCGATGGGCCCCAGCATTTT
>NA|TRBV29-1|TRBJ2-1|NA
CSPWGGRDNEQFF
TGCAGCCCCTGGGGGGGCCGCGACAATGAGCAGTTCTTC
>NA|TRBV7-9|TRBJ1-5|many
CASSLDSLSNQPQHF
TGTGCCAGCAGCCTAGACAGCCTTAGCAATCAGCCCCAGCATTTT
>TRBD1|TRBV5-6|TRBJ1-2|NA
CASSEGQGHGYTF
TGTGCCAGCAGCGAGGGACAGGGACATGGCTACACCTTC
>NA|TRBV19|TRBJ1-4|NA
CASSIVRVDYKLEKLFF
TGTGCCAGTAGTATAGTTCGGGTCGACTATAAGCTTGAAAAACTGTTTTTT
>NA|TRBV9|TRBJ1-2|once
CASSGTGALYGYTF
TGTGCCAGCAGCGGGACGGGGGCCCTATATGGCTACACCTTC
>NA|TRBV7-8|TRBJ1-2|NA
CASSLEGEDGYTF
TGTGCCAGCAGCTTAGAAGGGGAGGACGGCTACACCTTC
>TRBD2|TRBV10-3|TRBJ2-5|NA
CAISSSGGRETQYF
TGTGCCATCAGTTCTAGCGGGGGTCGAGAGACCCAGTACTTC
>TRBD1|TRBV19|TRBJ1-1|NA
CASRDRAQGPEAFF
TGTGCCAGTAGAGACAGGGCCCAGGGTCCTGAAGCTTTCTTT
>NA|TRBV30|TRBJ1-2|NA
CASTRGGNYGYTF
TGTGCCTCCACCCGGGGGGGTAACTATGGCTACACCTTC
>NA|TRBV4-1|TRBJ2-7|NA
CASSSGPGAYEQYF
TGCGCCAGCAGCTCCGGACCGGGGGCCTACGAGCAGTACTTC
>NA|TRBV27|TRBJ1-2|NA
CASSPQGYGYTF
TGTGCCAGCAGTCCTCAGGGCTATGGCTACACCTTC